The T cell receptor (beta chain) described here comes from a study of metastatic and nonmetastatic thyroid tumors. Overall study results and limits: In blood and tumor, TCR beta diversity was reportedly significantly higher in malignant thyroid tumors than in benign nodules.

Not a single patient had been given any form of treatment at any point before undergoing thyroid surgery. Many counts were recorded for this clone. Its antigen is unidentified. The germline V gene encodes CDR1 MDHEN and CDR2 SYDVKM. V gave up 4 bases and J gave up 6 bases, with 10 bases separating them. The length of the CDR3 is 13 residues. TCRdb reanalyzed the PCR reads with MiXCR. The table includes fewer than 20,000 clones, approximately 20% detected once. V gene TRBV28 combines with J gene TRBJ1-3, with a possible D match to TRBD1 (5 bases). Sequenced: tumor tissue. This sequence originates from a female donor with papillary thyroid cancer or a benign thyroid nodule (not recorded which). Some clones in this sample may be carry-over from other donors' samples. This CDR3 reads CASSYGGVNTIYF. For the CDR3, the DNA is TGTGCCAGCAGTTATGGGGGGGTAAACACCATATATTTT.